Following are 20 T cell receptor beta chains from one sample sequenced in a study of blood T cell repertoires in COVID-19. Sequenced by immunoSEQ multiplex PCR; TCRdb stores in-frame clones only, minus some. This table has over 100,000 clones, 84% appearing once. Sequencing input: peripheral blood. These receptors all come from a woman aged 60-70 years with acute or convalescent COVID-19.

The CDR3 loop is CASSLAWRGSTDTQYF. DNA of the CDR3: TGTGCCAGCAGTCTAGCATGGCGGGGGAGCACAGATACGCAGTATTTT. This sequence joins TRBV7-6 and TRBJ2-3; 7 bases match TRBD2. From germline, CDR1 is SGHVS and CDR2 FNYEAQ. The V gene end was trimmed by 6 bases and the J gene end by 0 bases; junction bases not matched to a gene: 9. This CDR3 is built from 16 residues. Variable domain in full (rest from reference TRBV7-6 and TRBJ2-3): GAGVSQSPRYKVTKRGQDVALRCDPISGHVSLYWYRQALGQGPEFLTYFNYEAQQDKSGLPNDRFSAERPEGSISTLTIQRTEQRDSAMYRCASSLAWRGSTDTQYFGPGTRLTVL.

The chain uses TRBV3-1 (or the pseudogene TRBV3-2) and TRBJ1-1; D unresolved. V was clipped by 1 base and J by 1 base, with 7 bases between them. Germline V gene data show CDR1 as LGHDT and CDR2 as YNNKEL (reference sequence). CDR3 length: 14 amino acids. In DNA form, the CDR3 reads TGTGCCAGCAGCCAAGTTTTATCGAACACTGAAGCTTTCTTT. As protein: CASSQVLSNTEAFF.

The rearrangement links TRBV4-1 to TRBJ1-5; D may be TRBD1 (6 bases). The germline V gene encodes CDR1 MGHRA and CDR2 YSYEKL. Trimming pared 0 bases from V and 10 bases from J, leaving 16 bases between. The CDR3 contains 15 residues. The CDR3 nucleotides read TGCGCCAGCAGCCAAGACCCAGGGGTCCATCGTCCCCAGCATTTT. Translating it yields CASSQDPGVHRPQHF.

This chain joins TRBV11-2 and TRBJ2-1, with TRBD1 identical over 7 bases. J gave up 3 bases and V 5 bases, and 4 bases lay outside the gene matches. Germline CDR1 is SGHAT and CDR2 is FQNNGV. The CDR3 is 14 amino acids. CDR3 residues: CASSHGDSYNEQFF. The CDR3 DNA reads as TGTGCCAGCAGCCATGGGGACAGCTACAATGAGCAGTTCTTC.

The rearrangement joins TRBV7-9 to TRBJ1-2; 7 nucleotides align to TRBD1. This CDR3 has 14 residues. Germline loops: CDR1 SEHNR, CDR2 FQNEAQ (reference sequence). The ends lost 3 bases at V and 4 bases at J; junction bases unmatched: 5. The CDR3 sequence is CASSLTGSGYGYTF. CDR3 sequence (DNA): TGTGCCAGCAGCTTGACAGGGAGTGGCTATGGCTACACCTTC. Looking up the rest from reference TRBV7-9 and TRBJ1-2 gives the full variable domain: DTGVSQNPRHKITKRGQNVTFRCDPISEHNRLYWYRQTLGQGPEFLTYFQNEAQLEKSRLLSDRFSAERPKGSFSTLEIQRTEQGDSAMYLCASSLTGSGYGYTFGSGTRLTVV.

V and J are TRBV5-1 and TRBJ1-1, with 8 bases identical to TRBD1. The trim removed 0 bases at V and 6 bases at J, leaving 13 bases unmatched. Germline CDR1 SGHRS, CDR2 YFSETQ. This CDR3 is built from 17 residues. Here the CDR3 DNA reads TGCGCCAGCAGCTTGGTAATCGGCCCTTCAGGGGGCTCTGAAGCTTTCTTT. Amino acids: CASSLVIGPSGGSEAFF.

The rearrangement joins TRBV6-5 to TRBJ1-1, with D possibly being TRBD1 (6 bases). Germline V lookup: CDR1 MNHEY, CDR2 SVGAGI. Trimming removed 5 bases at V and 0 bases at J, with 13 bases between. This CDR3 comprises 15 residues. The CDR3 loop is CASSLGQLMNTEAFF. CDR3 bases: TGTGCCAGCAGTCTGGGACAACTTATGAACACTGAAGCTTTCTTT.

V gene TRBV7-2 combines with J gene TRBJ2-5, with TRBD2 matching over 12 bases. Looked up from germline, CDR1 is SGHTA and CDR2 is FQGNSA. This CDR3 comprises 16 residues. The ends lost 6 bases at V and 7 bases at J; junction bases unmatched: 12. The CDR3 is CASSYASGGAFVTQYF. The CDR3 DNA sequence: TGTGCCAGCAGTTACGCTAGCGGGGGGGCCTTTGTGACCCAGTACTTC. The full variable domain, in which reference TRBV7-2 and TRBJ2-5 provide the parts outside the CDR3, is GAGVSQSPSNKVTEKGKDVELRCDPISGHTALYWYRQSLGQGLEFLIYFQGNSAPDKSGLPSDRFSAERTGGSVSTLTIQRTQQEDSAVYLCASSYASGGAFVTQYFGPGTRLLVL.

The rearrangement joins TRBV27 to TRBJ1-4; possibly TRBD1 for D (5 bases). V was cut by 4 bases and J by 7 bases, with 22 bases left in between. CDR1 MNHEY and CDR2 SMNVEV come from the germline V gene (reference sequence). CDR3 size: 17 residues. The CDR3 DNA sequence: TGTGCCAGCAGTTCACCCAACCTTAGGGGCCACGGTGAAAAACTGTTTTTT. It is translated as CASSSPNLRGHGEKLFF.

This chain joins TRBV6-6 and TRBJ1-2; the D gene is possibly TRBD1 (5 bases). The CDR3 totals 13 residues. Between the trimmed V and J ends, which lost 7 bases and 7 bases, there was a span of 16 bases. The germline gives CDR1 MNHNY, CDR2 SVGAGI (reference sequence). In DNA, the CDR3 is TGTGCCAGCACCTCGACAGTTTCGCGTGGCTACACCTTC. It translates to CASTSTVSRGYTF.

The CDR3 sequence: CASSLTGVPLTGELFF. The CDR3 nucleotides read TGTGCCAGCAGCTTAACAGGGGTCCCCCTCACCGGGGAGCTGTTTTTT. This sequence joins TRBV11-1 and TRBJ2-2; 7 nucleotides line up with TRBD1. The CDR3 runs 16 residues. Per germline, CDR1 SGHAT and CDR2 FQDESV (reference sequence). V was clipped by 2 bases and J by 4 bases; unmatched bases: 7.

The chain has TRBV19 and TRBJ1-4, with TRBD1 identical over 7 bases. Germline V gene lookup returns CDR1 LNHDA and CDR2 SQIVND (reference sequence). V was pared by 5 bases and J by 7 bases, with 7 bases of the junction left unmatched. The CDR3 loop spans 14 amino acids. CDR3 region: CASSRTGQSEKLFF. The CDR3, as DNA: TGTGCCAGTAGTCGGACAGGCCAAAGTGAAAAACTGTTTTTT.

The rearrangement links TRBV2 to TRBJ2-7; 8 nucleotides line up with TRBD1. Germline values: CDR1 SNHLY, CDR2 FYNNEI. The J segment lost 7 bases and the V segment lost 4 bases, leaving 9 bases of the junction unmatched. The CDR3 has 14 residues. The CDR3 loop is CASSGRDRPGEQYV. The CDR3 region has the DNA TGTGCCAGCAGTGGCCGGGACAGGCCGGGGGAGCAGTACGTC.

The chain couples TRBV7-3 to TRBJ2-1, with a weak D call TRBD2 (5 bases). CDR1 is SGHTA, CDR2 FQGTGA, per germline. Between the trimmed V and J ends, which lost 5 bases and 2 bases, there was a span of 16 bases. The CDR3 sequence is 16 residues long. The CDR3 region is CASSLGVSIPYNEQFF. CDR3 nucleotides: TGTGCCAGCAGCCTCGGGGTCTCTATACCCTACAATGAGCAGTTCTTC.

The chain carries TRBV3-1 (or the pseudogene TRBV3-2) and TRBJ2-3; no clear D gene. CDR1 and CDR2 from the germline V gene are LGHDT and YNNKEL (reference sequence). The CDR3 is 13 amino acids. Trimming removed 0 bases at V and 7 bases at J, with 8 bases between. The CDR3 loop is CASSQDLEYTQYF. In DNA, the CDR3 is TGTGCCAGCAGCCAAGATCTTGAGTATACGCAGTATTTT.

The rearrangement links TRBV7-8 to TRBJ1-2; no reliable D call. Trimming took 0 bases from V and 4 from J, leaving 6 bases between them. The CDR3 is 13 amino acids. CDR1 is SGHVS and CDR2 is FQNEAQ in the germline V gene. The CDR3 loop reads CASSLAGGYGYTF. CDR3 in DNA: TGTGCCAGCAGCTTAGCAGGCGGCTATGGCTACACCTTC.

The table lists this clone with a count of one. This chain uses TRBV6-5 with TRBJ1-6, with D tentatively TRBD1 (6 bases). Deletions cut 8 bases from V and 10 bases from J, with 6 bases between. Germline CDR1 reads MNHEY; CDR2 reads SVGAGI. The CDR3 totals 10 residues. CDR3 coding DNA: TGTGCCAGCGGACAGTCACCCCTCCACTTT. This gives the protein CASGQSPLHF.

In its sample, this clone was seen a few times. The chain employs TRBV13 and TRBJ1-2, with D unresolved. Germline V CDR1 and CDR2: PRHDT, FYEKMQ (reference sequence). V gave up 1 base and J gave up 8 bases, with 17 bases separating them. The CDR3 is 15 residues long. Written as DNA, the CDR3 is TGTGCCAGCAGCTTAGCTGCGGTAACTATGGAGGGCTACACCTTC. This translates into CASSLAAVTMEGYTF.

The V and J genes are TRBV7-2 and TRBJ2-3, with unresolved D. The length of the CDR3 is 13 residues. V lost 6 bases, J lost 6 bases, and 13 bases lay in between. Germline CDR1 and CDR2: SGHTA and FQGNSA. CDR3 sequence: CASRTGSRDTQYF. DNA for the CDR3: TGTGCCAGCAGGACCGGTTCTAGGGATACGCAGTATTTT.

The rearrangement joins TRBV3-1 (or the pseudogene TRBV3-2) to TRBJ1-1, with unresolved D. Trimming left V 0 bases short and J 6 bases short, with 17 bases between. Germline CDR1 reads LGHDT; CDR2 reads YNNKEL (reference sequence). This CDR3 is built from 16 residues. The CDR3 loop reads CASSQDVRLRNAEAFF. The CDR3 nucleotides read TGTGCCAGCAGCCAAGACGTCCGTCTCAGAAATGCTGAAGCTTTCTTT.